This passage covers 10 T cell receptor beta chains from one sample sequenced in a study of T cell responses to AZD1222 COVID-19 vaccine. Here immunoSEQ multiplex PCR was the method, and the copy in TCRdb shows in-frame clones only, minus some. The table records tens of thousands of clones, 85% to 90% of them present only once. The sequences come from peripheral blood, collected on day 0 of AZD1222 vaccination. All receptors come from an adult in good health.

The chain links TRBV12-5 to TRBJ1-5; D not resolved. Germline lookup yields CDR1 LGHNT and CDR2 FRNRAP. CDR3 length: 12 amino acids. V lost 4 bases and J 5 bases, leaving 6 bases between the germline ends. The CDR3 is CASGSGDQPQHF. CDR3 nucleotides: TGTGCTAGTGGTTCCGGGGATCAGCCCCAGCATTTT.

This clone was detected only once. V is TRBV24-1 and J is TRBJ1-2, with 8 positions matching TRBD1. V was clipped by 4 bases and J by 5 bases; unmatched bases: 8. Germline assignment: CDR1 KGHDR and CDR2 SFDVKD. The CDR3 covers 15 residues. The CDR3 here is CATSEGRGRAYGYTF. The CDR3 DNA reads as TGTGCCACCAGTGAGGGCAGGGGGCGAGCGTATGGCTACACCTTC.

The chain couples TRBV29-1 to TRBJ1-2, with D unresolved. The V end lost 7 bases, the J end lost 2 bases, and 14 bases lay between the germline ends. Per germline, CDR1 SQVTM and CDR2 ANQGSEA. This CDR3 region has 13 residues. CDR3 coding DNA: TGCAGCGCCAACCCGGGCCCAAACTATGGCTACACCTTC. The encoded protein is CSANPGPNYGYTF.

This clone appeared a few times. The chain uses TRBV4-1 and TRBJ1-2; the D is unclear. The CDR3 has 12 amino acids. Trimming cost V 3 bases and J 2 bases, with 4 bases left between them. Germline V gene sequence: CDR1 MGHRA, CDR2 YSYEKL. CDR3 protein: CASSQGNYGYTF. The CDR3 DNA is TGCGCCAGCAGCCAGGGGAACTATGGCTACACCTTC.

This clone was recorded only once. The V gene is TRBV12-3 or TRBV12-4, the J gene TRBJ1-2, with 7 bases fitting TRBD1. V shed 6 bases, J shed 3 bases, and the junction held 4 bases outside the gene matches. CDR3 size: 13 residues. DNA for the CDR3: TGTGCCAGCAGCACCGGGACAGACTATGGCTACACCTTC. Translated, it gives CASSTGTDYGYTF.

This clone was picked up one time. The chain is built from TRBV9 and TRBJ1-6; TRBD1 might be the D (5 bases). V lost 4 bases and J lost 7, with 15 bases in between. Germline V gene lookup returns CDR1 SGDLS and CDR2 YYNGEE. This CDR3 spans 15 amino acids. This chain's CDR3 is CASSPRAAGNSPLHF. The CDR3 nucleotides are TGTGCCAGCAGCCCACGGGCTGCAGGGAATTCACCCCTCCACTTT.

The chain carries TRBV30 and TRBJ1-1, with a weak D call TRBD1 (5 bases). The V end was cut by 0 bases, the J end by 6 bases, with 17 bases between. Germline-derived CDR1 and CDR2 are GTSNPN and SVGIG (reference sequence). CDR3 length: 15 residues. CDR3 DNA sequence: TGTGCCTGGAGTGTACTGGAGAGGGGATGGCCTGAAGCTTTCTTT. This translates into CAWSVLERGWPEAFF. The whole variable domain, filled in from reference TRBV30 and TRBJ1-1, reads SQTIHQWPATLVQPVGSPLSLECTVEGTSNPNLYWYRQAAGRGLQLLFYSVGIGQISSEVPQNLSASRPQDRQFILSSKKLLLSDSGFYLCAWSVLERGWPEAFFGQGTRLTVV.

The chain has TRBV6-5 and TRBJ2-7; D gene unclear. Germline V gene sequence: CDR1 MNHEY, CDR2 SVGAGI. The CDR3 extends over 13 amino acids. With 6 bases removed from V and 0 bases from J, the gap between germline ends came to 9 bases. The CDR3 coding sequence is TGTGCCAGCAGAAGCTTTAGCTCCTACGAGCAGTACTTC. Its translation: CASRSFSSYEQYF.

CDR3 coding DNA: TGTGCCAGCAGGATGGTAGCCGGGTGGGGCACTGAAGCTTTCTTT. Translation gives CASRMVAGWGTEAFF. The gene calls are TRBV27 and TRBJ1-1; no clear D. With 6 bases removed from V and 4 bases from J, the gap between germline ends came to 18 bases. The CDR3 loop spans 15 amino acids. Germline V lookup: CDR1 MNHEY, CDR2 SMNVEV (reference sequence).

The chain is built from TRBV6-5 and TRBJ1-2, with TRBD1 matching over 8 bases. The CDR3 extends over 12 amino acids. Trimming took 7 bases from V and 8 from J; bases not matched to a gene: 6. Germline V gene data show CDR1 as MNHEY and CDR2 as SVGAGI. The CDR3 region is CASTLDRAGYTF. In DNA form, the CDR3 reads TGTGCCAGCACCCTGGACAGGGCCGGCTACACCTTC.